One and the same sample provided the 7 T cell receptor beta chains below, sequenced in a study of blood T cell repertoires in COVID-19. Repertoires were generated with immunoSEQ multiplex PCR, while TCRdb's copy carries only in-frame clones and drops some. The sample lists about 220,000 clones; around 88% were seen once. Sequenced sample: PBMCs or T cells enriched from blood (not recorded which). These receptors were obtained from a woman between 45 and 65 years old with acute COVID-19.

V usage is TRBV6-5 and J usage is TRBJ2-1; 7 bases align to TRBD1. Trimming cost V 6 bases and J 8 bases; bases outside gene matches: 10. The germline CDR1 and CDR2 sequences are MNHEY and SVGAGI. The CDR3 is 14 amino acids. The DNA for the CDR3 is TGTGCCAGCAGCCCATTCGACAGGGCCTATGAGCAGTTCTTC. Amino acids: CASSPFDRAYEQFF.

V usage is TRBV7-6 and J usage is TRBJ2-7, with 9 bases identical to TRBD2. Germline lookup yields CDR1 SGHVS and CDR2 FNYEAQ. V gave up 1 base and J gave up 3 bases; unmatched junction bases: 10. This CDR3 region has 17 residues. The CDR3 coding sequence is TGTGCCAGCAGCTTAGTTTCGGCTAGCGGGACATACTACGAGCAGTACTTC. Encoded protein: CASSLVSASGTYYEQYF.

The V gene is TRBV3-1 (or the pseudogene TRBV3-2), the J gene TRBJ2-7; the D gene is possibly TRBD2 (6 bases). With 5 bases removed from V and 3 bases from J, the gap between germline ends came to 14 bases. CDR1 LGHDT and CDR2 YNNKEL come from the germline V gene (reference sequence). This CDR3 contains 14 residues. The CDR3 DNA is TGTGCCAGCAGCACTCCAGGGAGGAGCTACGAGCAGTACTTC. Its protein is CASSTPGRSYEQYF.

The rearrangement uses TRBV7-3 and TRBJ1-6, with D unresolved. Germline V gene sequence: CDR1 SGHTA, CDR2 FQGTGA. The V end was cut by 6 bases, the J end by 5 bases, with 8 bases between. This CDR3 is 13 amino acids long. The CDR3 bases are TGTGCCAGCAGTTTCTCGGATAATTCACCCCTCCACTTT. Encoded protein: CASSFSDNSPLHF.

In this sample, this clone turned up many times. This chain links TRBV29-1 with TRBJ2-1, with TRBD2 matching 8 bases. J gave up 0 bases and V 4 bases, and 5 bases lay outside the gene matches. The CDR3 consists of 15 residues. The germline V gene encodes CDR1 SQVTM and CDR2 ANQGSEA. The CDR3 spells CSVGLAGSSYNEQFF. The CDR3 DNA reads TGCAGCGTTGGTCTAGCGGGTAGCTCCTACAATGAGCAGTTCTTC.

The V call is TRBV4-1, the J call TRBJ2-3; 8 bases agree with TRBD2. CDR1 and CDR2 (germline): MGHRA, YSYEKL. CDR3 length: 15 residues. V lost 4 bases, J lost 1 base, and 4 bases stayed unmatched. The CDR3 sequence is CASSPKAGGTDTQYF. DNA for the CDR3: TGCGCCAGCAGCCCTAAAGCGGGAGGCACAGATACGCAGTATTTT.

The chain has TRBV27 and TRBJ2-1, with 7 bases aligning to TRBD1. Germline lookup yields CDR1 MNHEY and CDR2 SMNVEV (reference sequence). The CDR3 is 15 amino acids. The V segment lost 4 bases and the J segment 4 bases; nucleotides outside the gene matches: 7. CDR3 protein: CASSSTLGQYNEQFF. CDR3 in DNA: TGTGCCAGCAGTTCAACCCTGGGACAGTACAATGAGCAGTTCTTC.